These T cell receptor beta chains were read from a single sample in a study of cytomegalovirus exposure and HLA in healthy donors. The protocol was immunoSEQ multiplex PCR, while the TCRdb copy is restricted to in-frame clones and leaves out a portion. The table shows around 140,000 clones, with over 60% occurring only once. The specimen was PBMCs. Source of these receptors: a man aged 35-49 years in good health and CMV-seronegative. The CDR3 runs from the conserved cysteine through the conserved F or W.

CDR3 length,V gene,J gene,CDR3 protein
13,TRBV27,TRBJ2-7,CATSQGGGYEQYF
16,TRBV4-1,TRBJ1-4,CASSVGEGITNEKLFF
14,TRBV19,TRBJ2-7,CASSKEETAYEQYF
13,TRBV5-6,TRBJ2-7,CASSLGFQREQYF
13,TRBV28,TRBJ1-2,CASSFTVSYGYTF
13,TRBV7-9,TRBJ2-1,CASSSTGTQEQFF
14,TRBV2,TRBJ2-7,CASSEIVQGLWQYF
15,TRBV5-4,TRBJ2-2,CASSPGLESLGELFF
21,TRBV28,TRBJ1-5,CASSLLSLSGQGTYSNQPQHF
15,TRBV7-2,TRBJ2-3,CASSLAAGGQHTQYF
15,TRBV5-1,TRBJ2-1,CASSLEGNPGGEQFF
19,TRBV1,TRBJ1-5,CTSSQPGSPGQGTNQPQHF
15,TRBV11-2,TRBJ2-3,CASSLGTSGTDTQYF
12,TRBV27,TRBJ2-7,CASRGRVDEQYF